The 8 T cell receptor beta chains presented below share a single source sample, sequenced in a study of CD8 T cells in Susac syndrome. Random hexamers were used to reverse transcribe an amount of roughly 0.5 to 1 ug RNA. TCRdb passed the immunoSEQ multiplex PCR reads through MiXCR, listing each CDR3 protein once. This table holds under 250,000 distinct CDR3 sequences, about 95% found once. Sequenced sample: CD4+ T cells from PBMCs. These receptors were obtained from a human donor with Susac syndrome.

V is TRBV12-3 or TRBV12-4 and J is TRBJ1-1; 8 bases are a match to TRBD1. This CDR3 is 14 amino acids long. V was clipped by 5 bases and J by 5 bases; unmatched bases: 7. CDR3 amino acids: CASSPTGGATEAFF. The CDR3 DNA reads as TGTGCCAGCAGTCCAACAGGGGGAGCGACTGAAGCTTTCTTT.

V gene TRBV18 combines with J gene TRBJ1-5, with TRBD1 matching 10 bases. This CDR3 is built from 15 residues. With V trimmed by 3 bases and J by 7 bases, 6 bases remained unmatched. The germline V gene encodes CDR1 KGHSH and CDR2 LQKENI. CDR3 amino acids: CASSPGTGVGQPQHF. CDR3 coding DNA: TGTGCCAGCTCACCCGGGACAGGGGTTGGACAGCCCCAGCATTTT.

The chain links TRBV9 to TRBJ2-6; tentative D call: TRBD2 (6 bases). Trimming stripped 2 bases from V and 0 bases from J, with 15 bases between. Germline values: CDR1 SGDLS, CDR2 YYNGEE. The CDR3 spans 18 residues. The CDR3 DNA reads TGTGCCAGCAGCGTCATGGGGGGTCGGGCCTCTGGGGCCAACGTCCTGACTTTC. This translates into CASSVMGGRASGANVLTF.

The CDR3 loop is CASSEGGIGQGILEYF. The DNA for the CDR3 is TGTGCCAGCAGTGAAGGTGGAATTGGGCAGGGGATATTAGAGTACTTC. This chain links TRBV25-1 with TRBJ2-7; perhaps TRBD1 as D (6 bases). V lost 2 bases, J lost 11 bases, and 25 bases lay in between. Looked up from germline, CDR1 is MGHDK and CDR2 is SYGVNS. The length of the CDR3 is 16 residues.

The CDR3: CASSLEIEPNTQYF. The CDR3 DNA reads as TGTGCCAGCAGCTTAGAGATTGAGCCAAATACGCAGTATTTT. The chain uses TRBV11-2 and TRBJ2-3, with D hard to call. V shed 0 bases and J shed 7 bases, with 11 bases lying between them. The germline CDR1 and CDR2 sequences are SGHAT and FQNNGV. The CDR3 is 14 amino acids.

The chain is built from TRBV29-1 and TRBJ1-1; TRBD1 aligns across 10 bases. This CDR3 is built from 14 residues. V gave up 7 bases and J gave up 1 base; unmatched junction bases: 6. The germline gives CDR1 SQVTM, CDR2 ANQGSEA. The CDR3 region has the DNA TGCAGCGGCGGGACAGGGGCTCGGAACACTGAAGCTTTCTTT. It yields the protein CSGGTGARNTEAFF. Drawing the rest from reference TRBV29-1 and TRBJ1-1, the complete variable domain is SAVISQKPSRDICQRGTSLTIQCQVDSQVTMMFWYRQQPGQSLTLIATANQGSEATYESGFVIDKFPISRPNLTFSTLTVSNMSPEDSSIYLCSGGTGARNTEAFFGQGTRLTVV.

This clonotype was detected once. V and J are TRBV24-1 and TRBJ2-1; possible D gene TRBD1, 5 bases. Trimming cost V 6 bases and J 5 bases, with 10 bases left between them. The germline V gene encodes CDR1 KGHDR and CDR2 SFDVKD. The CDR3 contains 13 residues. CDR3 DNA: TGTGCCACCAGTAAAGGGGAAAACAATGAGCAGTTCTTC. Its translation is CATSKGENNEQFF.

The V and J genes are TRBV29-1 and TRBJ1-2; D is unresolved. The CDR3 is 13 residues long. Germline assignment: CDR1 SQVTM and CDR2 ANQGSEA. V lost 2 bases and J 0 bases, leaving 7 bases between the germline ends. CDR3 amino acids: CSVERTPNYGYTF. DNA of the CDR3: TGCAGCGTTGAACGGACCCCTAACTATGGCTACACCTTC. The variable domain in full, completed from reference TRBV29-1 and TRBJ1-2, reads SAVISQKPSRDICQRGTSLTIQCQVDSQVTMMFWYRQQPGQSLTLIATANQGSEATYESGFVIDKFPISRPNLTFSTLTVSNMSPEDSSIYLCSVERTPNYGYTFGSGTRLTVV.